The entry below describes one T cell receptor beta chain. Its antigen is unknown. Likely a read error: the CDR3 ends without its conserved phenylalanine or tryptophan. The limits of the CDR3 on the DNA are not certain, so only TCRdb's listed CDR3 is given. The data were taken from a study of CD8+CD57+ T cells in acquired aplastic anemia. Genomic DNA, serving as template, underwent TCR beta VDJ and CDR3 profiling. MiXCR, run by TCRdb on the reads, gives a single entry per CDR3 protein. This table holds some 280,000 distinct CDR3 sequences, roughly three fifths found once. Study-wide points: With respect to CD8+ Simpson's diversity, patients and controls did not differ significantly. Sharing between patients and controls was observed for roughly 30 CD8+ CDR3 sequences.

The CDR3 is 10 amino acids long, termini counted. The germline gives CDR1 SEHNR, CDR2 FQNEAQ (reference sequence). This chain uses TRBV7-9 with TRBJ2-6. The receptor was derived from a human donor with severe aplastic anemia or a healthy control (not recorded which). The sequencing sample was made of sorted CD4+, CD8+, or CD8+CD57+ T cells (not recorded which) from PBMCs. CDR3 region: CASSLPLRTS.